This TCR beta chain was identified during a study of OX40 agonist ivuxolimab in advanced cancers. For the study at large: A male proportion of 82.7% was recorded, with mean age approximately 56 years and range about 23 to 90. Eligibility admitted prior anti-PD-1, anti-PD-L1 or anti-CTLA-4 therapy; about 40% had some. General study results and limits: Low normalized clonal expansion also occurred in some nonresponding patients. Average numbers of expanded clones were greater in CD8+ T cells than in CD4+.

With 5 bases clipped from V and 9 bases from J, the junction kept 13 bases outside the gene matches. The V gene's germline CDR1 is LGHNT and CDR2 FRNRAP. This CDR3 region has 16 residues. Using immunoSEQ multiplex PCR, the repertoire was profiled, and TCRdb retains in-frame clones only, with some absent. The sample consists of 74,000 or so clones, around 91% of them appearing once. With regard to this clone: Its antigen is not identified.

This clonotype was sampled from an adult with an advanced solid tumor such as melanoma, head and neck, liver or kidney cancer. The gene calls are TRBV12-5 and TRBJ2-1; 10 bases fit TRBD2. Sequences were derived from CD4+ or CD8+ T cells sorted from blood, sampled in a trial of the OX40 agonist ivuxolimab. CDR3 region: CASGPSFSSGSGEQFF. CDR3 DNA: TGTGCTAGTGGTCCCTCCTTTTCTAGCGGGAGCGGTGAGCAGTTCTTC.